This note documents a single T cell receptor beta chain sequence. The antigen remains unidentified. These data belong to a study of OX40 agonist ivuxolimab in advanced cancers. Study overall: Among those enrolled, mean age was roughly 55 years (range roughly 23 to 85) and about 82% were male. Earlier treatment with anti-PD-1, anti-PD-L1 or anti-CTLA-4 was permitted, and approximately 38% had received some. Points from the study as a whole: Both blood CD4+ and CD8+ T cells showed clonal growth by week 6 at 0.1 to 3.0 mg/kg. Averaging showed that CD8+ T cells had more expanded clones than CD4+ did.

Libraries were prepared by immunoSEQ multiplex PCR; TCRdb keeps only in-frame clonotypes and omits some of them. The sample records 50,000 to 65,000 clones, roughly 87% being singletons. Sequences were derived from CD4+ or CD8+ T cells sorted from blood, sampled in a trial of the OX40 agonist ivuxolimab. The source of this sequence is an adult with an advanced solid tumor such as melanoma, head and neck, liver or kidney cancer.

CDR3 amino acids: CASSQNPPGRVEQYF. The CDR3 coding sequence is TGTGCCAGCAGCCAAAACCCCCCCGGCAGGGTCGAGCAGTACTTC. The chain combines TRBV4-2 with TRBJ2-7, with a weak D call TRBD1 (5 bases). Trimming cost V 2 bases and J 6 bases, with 17 bases left between them. The length of the CDR3 is 15 residues. CDR1 and CDR2 (germline): LGHNA, YNFKEQ.